Below are 13 T cell receptor beta chains sequenced from a single sample in a study of spatial heterogeneity in lung cancer. TCRdb ran MiXCR on the 5' RACE reads and lists one entry per CDR3 protein. The table includes approximately 66,000 distinct CDR3 sequences, roughly 6.6% detected once. Time point defined: sample taken at primary tumor resection. The sequences come from PBMCs, collected at surgery. The origin of the receptors is a female donor with early-stage non-small cell lung cancer.

Many counts were recorded for this clonotype. The V gene is TRBV18, the J gene TRBJ1-5, with D perhaps TRBD1 (6 bases). CDR1 and CDR2 from the germline V gene are KGHSH and LQKENI. V lost 6 bases to trimming and J lost 6 bases, with 18 bases between them. The CDR3 is 15 residues long. CDR3 DNA: TGTGCCAGCTCGCCTACTACAGGGAATATTCAGCCCCAGCATTTT. It specifies CASSPTTGNIQPQHF.

This clonotype was counted ten times or more. This chain uses TRBV20-1 with TRBJ2-3; 7 nucleotides line up with TRBD2. V was clipped by 8 bases and J by 2 bases; unmatched bases: 13. This CDR3 is built from 15 residues. The germline V gene has CDR1 DFQATT and CDR2 SNEGSKA (reference sequence). The DNA of the CDR3 is TGCAGTACGCAGAACCGAGCGGGGTCCACAGATACGCAGTATTTT. It is translated as CSTQNRAGSTDTQYF.

The table lists this clonotype with many counts. This chain connects TRBV5-6 to TRBJ1-1; 8 nucleotides agree with TRBD1. V lost 0 bases, J lost 1 base, and 5 bases stayed unmatched. The CDR3 is made up of 16 amino acids. Germline loops: CDR1 SGHDT, CDR2 YYEEEE. The CDR3 loop is CASSLGTGMWNTEAFF. As DNA, the CDR3 is TGTGCCAGCAGCTTGGGGACAGGGATGTGGAACACTGAAGCTTTCTTT.

This clonotype was observed many times. The chain recombines TRBV7-9 with TRBJ2-7; TRBD2 matches at 7 bases. This CDR3 has 15 amino acids. Germline trimming cut 11 bases from V and 5 bases from J; bases unmatched to any gene: 18. Germline CDR1 SEHNR, CDR2 FQNEAQ (reference sequence). In nucleotides, the CDR3 is TGTGCCGCGGGTACTCCGGCGACTAGCAACGACGAGCAGTACTTC. As protein: CAAGTPATSNDEQYF.

This clonotype was seen at least ten times. The chain recombines TRBV10-3 with TRBJ1-2; 8 nucleotides line up with TRBD1. The J segment lost 0 bases and the V segment lost 6 bases, leaving 3 bases of the junction unmatched. CDR1 and CDR2 from the germline V gene are ENHRY and SYGVKD. The CDR3 loop spans 14 amino acids. The CDR3 bases are TGTGCCATCAGCGACAGGGGATCTAACTATGGCTACACCTTC. Translated: CAISDRGSNYGYTF.

This clonotype was recorded many times. V gene TRBV29-1 combines with J gene TRBJ1-1; D call uncertain. The CDR3 has 11 residues. CDR1 and CDR2 from the germline V gene are SQVTM and ANQGSEA. V dropped 3 bases and J dropped 1 base, with 3 bases sitting between them. The DNA for the CDR3 is TGCAGCGTTGACCCGAACACTGAAGCTTTCTTT. This codes for CSVDPNTEAFF.

This clonotype was seen at least ten times. V and J are TRBV5-1 and TRBJ2-3; 7 positions match TRBD1. Germline CDR1 SGHRS, CDR2 YFSETQ. This CDR3 has 14 amino acids. Trimming cost V 3 bases and J 6 bases; bases outside gene matches: 7. CDR3 sequence (DNA): TGCGCCAGCAGCTCAACAGGGGCGGAGGATACGCAGTATTTT. It encodes CASSSTGAEDTQYF. The full variable domain, completed using reference TRBV5-1 and TRBJ2-3, is KAGVTQTPRYLIKTRGQQVTLSCSPISGHRSVSWYQQTPGQGLQFLFEYFSETQRNKGNFPGRFSGRQFSNSRSEMNVSTLELGDSALYLCASSSTGAEDTQYFGPGTRLTVL.

This clonotype occurred many times. V usage is TRBV19 and J usage is TRBJ1-5, with D possibly matching TRBD1 (5 bases). V was pared by 5 bases and J by 11 bases, with 19 bases between. CDR1 and CDR2 (germline): LNHDA, SQIVND (reference sequence). The CDR3 has 14 amino acids. The CDR3 nucleotides are TGTGCCAGTAGTTCGGGCGGGGGGGTTGTAGCCCAGCATTTT. It is translated as CASSSGGGVVAQHF.

V is TRBV7-4 and J is TRBJ1-1; D not resolved. The V end lost 2 bases, the J end lost 0 bases, and 13 bases lay between the germline ends. CDR1 SGHVT and CDR2 SQSDAQ come from the germline V gene. The CDR3 spans 16 residues. The CDR3 DNA reads as TGTGCCAGCAGCTTAAATGGGGTAGGGATGAACACTGAAGCTTTCTTT. This sequence encodes CASSLNGVGMNTEAFF.

The V and J genes are TRBV5-1 and TRBJ1-5, with a possible D match to TRBD1 (5 bases). The CDR3 sequence is 13 residues long. Germline CDR1 and CDR2: SGHRS and YFSETQ. Trimming removed 3 bases from V and 5 bases from J, with 9 bases in between. CDR3 region: CASSWLGDQPQHF. DNA of the CDR3: TGCGCCAGCAGCTGGCTGGGGGATCAGCCCCAGCATTTT. Combining the CDR3 with reference TRBV5-1 and TRBJ1-5 gives the whole variable domain KAGVTQTPRYLIKTRGQQVTLSCSPISGHRSVSWYQQTPGQGLQFLFEYFSETQRNKGNFPGRFSGRQFSNSRSEMNVSTLELGDSALYLCASSWLGDQPQHFGDGTRLSIL.

In this sample, this clonotype turned up many times. The chain employs TRBV11-2 and TRBJ1-2; D may be TRBD1 (5 bases). This CDR3 spans 13 amino acids. Trimming took off 2 bases at V and 8 bases at J, with 12 bases between the two ends. Germline CDR1 and CDR2: SGHAT and FQNNGV. The CDR3, as DNA: TGTGCCAGCAGCTTACGTCTGGACACCGGCTACACCTTC. Translating it yields CASSLRLDTGYTF.

In this sample, this clonotype turned up a few times. V and J are TRBV27 and TRBJ1-1, with unresolved D. The CDR3 spans 15 residues. Per germline, CDR1 MNHEY and CDR2 SMNVEV (reference sequence). V was clipped by 1 base and J by 1 base, with 10 bases between them. The CDR3 here is CASSLLGHSNTEAFF. CDR3 in DNA: TGTGCCAGCAGTTTATTGGGCCACTCGAACACTGAAGCTTTCTTT.

This clonotype was picked up many times. V is TRBV6-2 or TRBV6-3 and J is TRBJ2-7, with 10 bases lining up with TRBD1. The CDR3 is made up of 17 amino acids. V was pared by 4 bases and J by 2 bases, with 11 bases of the junction left unmatched. Germline lookup yields CDR1 MNHEY and CDR2 SVGEGT. DNA of the CDR3: TGTGCCAGCAGTTCGCCTCCGGGACAGGGGACGACCTACGAGCAGTACTTC. It translates to CASSSPPGQGTTYEQYF.